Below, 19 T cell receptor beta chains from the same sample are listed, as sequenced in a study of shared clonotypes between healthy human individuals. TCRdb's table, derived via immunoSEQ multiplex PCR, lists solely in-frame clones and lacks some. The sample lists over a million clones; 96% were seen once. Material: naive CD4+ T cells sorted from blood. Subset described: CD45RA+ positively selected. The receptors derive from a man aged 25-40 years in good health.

This CDR3 reads CASSVVFGTWDTGELFF. As DNA, the CDR3 is TGTGCCAGCAGCGTAGTTTTCGGGACTTGGGACACCGGGGAGCTGTTTTTT. The chain combines TRBV9 with TRBJ2-2, with TRBD2 as a possible D gene (6 bases). Germline CDR1 reads SGDLS; CDR2 reads YYNGEE. The V gene lost 0 bases and the J gene lost 3 bases, with 15 bases spanning the gap. There are 17 residues in the CDR3.

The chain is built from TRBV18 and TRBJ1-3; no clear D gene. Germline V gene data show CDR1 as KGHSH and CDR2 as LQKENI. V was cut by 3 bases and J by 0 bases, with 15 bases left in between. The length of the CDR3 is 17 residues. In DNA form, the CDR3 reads TGTGCCAGCTCACCTTTACCACCGATTAGCTCTGGAAACACCATATATTTT. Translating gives CASSPLPPISSGNTIYF.

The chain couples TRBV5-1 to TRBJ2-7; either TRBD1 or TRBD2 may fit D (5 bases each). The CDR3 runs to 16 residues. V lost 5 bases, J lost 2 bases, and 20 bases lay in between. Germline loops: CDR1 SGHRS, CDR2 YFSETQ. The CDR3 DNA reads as TGCGCCAGCAGGGCGGTTGTGGGGACCCCGGCCTACGAGCAGTACTTC. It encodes CASRAVVGTPAYEQYF.

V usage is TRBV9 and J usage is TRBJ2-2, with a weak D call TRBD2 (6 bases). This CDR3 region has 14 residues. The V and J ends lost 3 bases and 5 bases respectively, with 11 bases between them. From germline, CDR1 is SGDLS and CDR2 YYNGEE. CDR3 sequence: CASSGSGVTGELFF. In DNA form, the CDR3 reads TGTGCCAGCAGCGGCTCGGGAGTAACCGGGGAGCTGTTTTTT.

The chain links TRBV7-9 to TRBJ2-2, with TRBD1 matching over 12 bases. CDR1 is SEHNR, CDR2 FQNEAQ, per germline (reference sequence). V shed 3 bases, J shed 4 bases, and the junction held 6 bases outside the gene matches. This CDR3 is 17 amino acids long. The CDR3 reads CASSLGQGARRTGELFF. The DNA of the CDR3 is TGTGCCAGCAGCTTGGGACAGGGGGCGAGACGCACCGGGGAGCTGTTTTTT.

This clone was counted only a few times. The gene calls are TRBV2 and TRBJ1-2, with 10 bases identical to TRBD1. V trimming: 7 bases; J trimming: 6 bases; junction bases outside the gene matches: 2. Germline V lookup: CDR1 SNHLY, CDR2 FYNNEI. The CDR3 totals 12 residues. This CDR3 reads CASKTGGDGYTF. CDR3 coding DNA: TGTGCCAGCAAGACAGGGGGCGATGGCTACACCTTC.

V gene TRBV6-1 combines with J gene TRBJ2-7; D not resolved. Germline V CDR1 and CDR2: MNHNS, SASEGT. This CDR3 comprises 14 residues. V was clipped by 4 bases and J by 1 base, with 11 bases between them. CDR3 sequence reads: CASSVVDASYEQYF. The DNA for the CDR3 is TGTGCCAGCAGTGTCGTTGATGCGTCCTACGAGCAGTACTTC.

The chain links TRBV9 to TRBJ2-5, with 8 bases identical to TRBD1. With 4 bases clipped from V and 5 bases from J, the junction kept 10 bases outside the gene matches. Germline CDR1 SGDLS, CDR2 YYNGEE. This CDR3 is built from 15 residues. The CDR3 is CASSPGDRTQETQYF. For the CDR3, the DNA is TGTGCCAGCAGCCCCGGGGACAGGACGCAGGAGACCCAGTACTTC.

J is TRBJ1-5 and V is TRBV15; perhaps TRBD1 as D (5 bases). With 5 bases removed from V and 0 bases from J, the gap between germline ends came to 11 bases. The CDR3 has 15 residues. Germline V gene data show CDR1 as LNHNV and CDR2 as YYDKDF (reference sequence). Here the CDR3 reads CATSRGWGSNQPQHF. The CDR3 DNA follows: TGTGCCACCAGCCGGGGGTGGGGTAGCAATCAGCCCCAGCATTTT.

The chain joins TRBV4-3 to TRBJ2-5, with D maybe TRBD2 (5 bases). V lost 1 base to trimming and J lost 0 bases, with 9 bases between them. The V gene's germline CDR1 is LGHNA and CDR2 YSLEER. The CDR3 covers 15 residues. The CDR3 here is CASSQALANQETQYF. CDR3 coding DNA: TGCGCCAGCAGCCAAGCCCTAGCAAACCAAGAGACCCAGTACTTC.

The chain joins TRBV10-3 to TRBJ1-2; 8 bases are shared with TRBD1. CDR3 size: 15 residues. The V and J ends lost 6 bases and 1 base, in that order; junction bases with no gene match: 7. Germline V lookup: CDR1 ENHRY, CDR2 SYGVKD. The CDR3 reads CAIRSRTGFNYGYTF. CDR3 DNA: TGTGCCATCAGAAGCCGGACAGGGTTTAACTATGGCTACACCTTC.

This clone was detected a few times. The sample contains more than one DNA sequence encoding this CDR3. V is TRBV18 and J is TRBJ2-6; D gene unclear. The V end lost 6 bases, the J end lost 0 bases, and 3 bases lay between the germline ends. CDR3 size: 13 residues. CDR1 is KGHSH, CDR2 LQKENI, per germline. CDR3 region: CASSPSGANVLTF. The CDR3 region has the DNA TGTGCCAGCTCCCCCTCTGGGGCCAACGTCCTGACTTTC.

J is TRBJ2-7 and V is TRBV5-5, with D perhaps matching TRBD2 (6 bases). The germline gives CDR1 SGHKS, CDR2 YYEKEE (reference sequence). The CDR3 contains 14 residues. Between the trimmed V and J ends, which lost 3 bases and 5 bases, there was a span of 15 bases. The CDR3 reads CASSSGEVRDEQYF. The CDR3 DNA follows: TGTGCCAGCAGCTCGGGGGAGGTGCGGGACGAGCAGTACTTC.

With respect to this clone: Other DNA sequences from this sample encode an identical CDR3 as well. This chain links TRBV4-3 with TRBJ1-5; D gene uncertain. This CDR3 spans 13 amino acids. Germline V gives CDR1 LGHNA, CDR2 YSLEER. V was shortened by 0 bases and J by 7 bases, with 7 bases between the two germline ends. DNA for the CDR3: TGCGCCAGCAGCCAAGATAGAGCCCAGCCCCAGCATTTT. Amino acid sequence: CASSQDRAQPQHF.

The CDR3 region is CASSQPGQYTEAFF. The CDR3 DNA reads TGTGCCAGCAGCCAACCCGGACAGTACACTGAAGCTTTCTTT. The genes are TRBV28 and TRBJ1-1; tentative D call: TRBD1 (6 bases). V was cut by 6 bases and J by 3 bases, with 14 bases left in between. CDR1 and CDR2 (germline): MDHEN, SYDVKM. This CDR3 comprises 14 residues.

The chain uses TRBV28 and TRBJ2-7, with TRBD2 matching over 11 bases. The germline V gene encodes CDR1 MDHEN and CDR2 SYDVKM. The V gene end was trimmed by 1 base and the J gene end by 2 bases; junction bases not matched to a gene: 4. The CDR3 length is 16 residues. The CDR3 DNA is TGTGCCAGCAGTTTATCTGGGACTAGCGGCACCTACGAGCAGTACTTC. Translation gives CASSLSGTSGTYEQYF.

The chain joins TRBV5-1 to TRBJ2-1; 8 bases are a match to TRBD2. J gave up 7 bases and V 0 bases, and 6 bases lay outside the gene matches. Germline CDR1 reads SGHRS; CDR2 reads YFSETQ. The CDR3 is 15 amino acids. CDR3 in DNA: TGCGCCAGCAGCTTGGAGTCTAGCGGGCCTAATGAGCAGTTCTTC. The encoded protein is CASSLESSGPNEQFF.

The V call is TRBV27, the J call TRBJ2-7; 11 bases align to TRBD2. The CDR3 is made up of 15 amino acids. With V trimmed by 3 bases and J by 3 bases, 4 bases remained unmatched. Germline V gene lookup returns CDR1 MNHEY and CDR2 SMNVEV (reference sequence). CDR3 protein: CASSFSGRAIYEQYF. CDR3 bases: TGTGCCAGCAGTTTTAGCGGGAGGGCTATCTACGAGCAGTACTTC.

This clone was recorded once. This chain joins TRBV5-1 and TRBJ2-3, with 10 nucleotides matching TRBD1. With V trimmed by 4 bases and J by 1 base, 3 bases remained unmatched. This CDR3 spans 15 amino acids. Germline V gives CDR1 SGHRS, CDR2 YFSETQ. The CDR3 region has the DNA TGCGCCAGCAGCACCGGACAGGGGGGCACAGATACGCAGTATTTT. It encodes CASSTGQGGTDTQYF.